This TCR beta chain is drawn from a study of cytomegalovirus exposure and HLA in healthy donors. Researchers ran the PCR with 60 Vbeta and 13 Jbeta primers. TCRdb keeps only in-frame clones here, not all; method: immunoSEQ multiplex PCR. The sample has 140,000 to 150,000 clones, roughly 9.4% seen once. Germline V gives CDR1 MDHEN, CDR2 SYDVKM. V lost 6 bases to trimming and J lost 8 bases, with 16 bases between them. The CDR3 contains 13 residues. Only a few counts were recorded for this clone. This chain links TRBV28 with TRBJ1-2; D possibly corresponds to TRBD1 (6 bases). Source material: PBMCs. The clonotype comes from a male donor in good health and CMV-seronegative. The CDR3 nucleotides are TGTGCCAGCAGCCGCTACAGGGTAGCAGGCTACACCTTC. Translation: CASSRYRVAGYTF.